This T cell receptor beta chain was sequenced during a study of blood T cell repertoires in COVID-19 (dated by TCRdb to 2018 to 2021). For the study in its entirety: Samples from collaborators originated in the United States, Italy and Spain and spanned both the acute and convalescent phases of COVID-19. The prospective study material was composed of cDNA or gDNA derived from T cells, B-cell-depleted T cells, or PBMCs. A de-identified subject ID, COVID-19 status, age in years and sex were almost always included in the sample metadata. A freely available public database, intended as a resource for researchers studying the immune response to SARS-CoV-2, is where the repertoires were released. Subjects who had been exposed to COVID-19, were actively infected with it, or had recovered from it provided the deeply sampled blood TCRbeta repertoires that made up the dataset. Samples were obtained from the ongoing ImmuneRACE study (first 160 participants) and from over 1,000 subjects provided by 6 global collaborators. Where HLA class I and class II types were available, the types were taken from metadata supplied by the sample provider, not from assay-based typing. The full study reports these points: Clinical and demographic metadata were provided uncurated, with the amount varying by source and participant.

This clone was found a few times. This receptor's antigen is unknown. Qualities for individual bases were not recorded, and no much larger clone is one base off. At the junction V is shortened by 4 bases and J by 0 bases, with 9 bases in between. From the cysteine up to the phenylalanine, the CDR3 has a length of 15 residues. This entry keeps only the CDR3 DNA: 45 bases, framed from base 1. CDR1 and CDR2 (SNHLY, FYNNEI) derive from the germline V gene. The collaborating institutions used their own protocols to collect whole blood in K2EDTA tubes. Collaborator samples were shipped for TCRbeta analysis as frozen whole blood, isolated PBMCs, or DNA extracted from either sample type. TCRbeta CDR3 regions were amplified from genomic DNA by means of the immunoSEQ Assay, a bias-controlled multiplex PCR. The source study handled its data this way. Nucleated cell counts per sample were estimated from amplification of reference gene primers within the assay. Sequence reads were collapsed and filtered to measure the absolute abundance of every unique TCRbeta CDR3 rearrangement. For each sample, productive Simpson clonality was calculated as the square root of Simpson's diversity index across productive rearrangements. The clones in this table, taken by TCRdb from immuneACCESS, are in-frame only. Not every clone is retained; where verified, under half of the shortfall comes from an unresolved V gene, and the cause of the rest is unknown. D and trimming come from the DNA, and the V and J calls and clone size come from that table. The sample records tens of thousands of clones, 84% of which are singletons. About 15% of the sample rests with the top ten.

The sequence was collected from a man aged 50-59 years with active or convalescent COVID-19. The sample consisted of peripheral blood. Recombination connected TRBV2 to TRBJ2-2, with the D gene call left open. The DNA sequence is given as TGTGCCAGCAGTGTAGATGGAGCGAACACCGGGGAGCTGTTTTTT. It translates to CASSVDGANTGELFF.